This entry concerns a single T cell receptor beta chain. Germline values: CDR1 MDHEN, CDR2 SYDVKM. V gave up 6 bases and J gave up 4 bases, with 22 bases separating them. The CDR3 extends over 17 amino acids. These data belong to a study of blood T cell repertoires in COVID-19. Overall study: COVID-19 samples from acute and convalescent phases originated in the United States, Italy and Spain. T cells, B-cell-depleted T cells, or PBMCs supplied cDNA or gDNA.

As processed by the authors: Researchers report that nucleated cell counts were estimated from reference gene primer amplification. Libraries were prepared by immunoSEQ multiplex PCR; TCRdb keeps only in-frame clonotypes and omits some of them. V, J and clone size reflect that table, while D and trimming were determined from the DNA. The sample holds 70,000 to 95,000 clones, over 80% seen once. This sequence was found in a woman aged 55-69 years with active COVID-19. Sequenced sample: peripheral blood. This rearrangement joins TRBV28 to TRBJ2-1; tentatively, D is TRBD2 (7 bases). CDR3: CASRPLGGRRPYNEQFF. CDR3 nucleotides: TGTGCCAGCAGACCCCTCGGGGGGCGCAGGCCTTACAATGAGCAGTTCTTC.